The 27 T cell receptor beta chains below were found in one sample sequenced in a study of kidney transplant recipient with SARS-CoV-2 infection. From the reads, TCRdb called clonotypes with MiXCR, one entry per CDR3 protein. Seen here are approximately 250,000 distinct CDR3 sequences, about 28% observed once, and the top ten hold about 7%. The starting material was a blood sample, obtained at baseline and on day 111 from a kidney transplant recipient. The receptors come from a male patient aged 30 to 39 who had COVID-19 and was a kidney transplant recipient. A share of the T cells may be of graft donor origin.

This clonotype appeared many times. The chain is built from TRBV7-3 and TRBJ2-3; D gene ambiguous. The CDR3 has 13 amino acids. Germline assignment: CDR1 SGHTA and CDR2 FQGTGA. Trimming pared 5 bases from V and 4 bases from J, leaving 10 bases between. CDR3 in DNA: TGTGCCAGCAGCCAAGAATTAGCAGATACGCAGTATTTT. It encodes CASSQELADTQYF. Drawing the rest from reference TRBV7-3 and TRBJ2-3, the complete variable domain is GAGVSQTPSNKVTEKGKYVELRCDPISGHTALYWYRQSLGQGPEFLIYFQGTGAADDSGLPNDRFFAVRPEGSVSTLKIQRTERGDSAVYLCASSQELADTQYFGPGTRLTVL.

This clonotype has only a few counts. CDR3 loop: CASSQSRWLSPEAFF. In DNA form, the CDR3 reads TGTGCCAGCAGCCAATCGAGGTGGCTGAGCCCTGAAGCTTTCTTT. V and J are TRBV16 and TRBJ1-1; D gene ambiguous. In germline, CDR1 is KGHSY, CDR2 FQNENV. Trimming shortened V by 0 bases and J by 6 bases, and 14 bases separated the two germline ends. The CDR3 has 15 amino acids.

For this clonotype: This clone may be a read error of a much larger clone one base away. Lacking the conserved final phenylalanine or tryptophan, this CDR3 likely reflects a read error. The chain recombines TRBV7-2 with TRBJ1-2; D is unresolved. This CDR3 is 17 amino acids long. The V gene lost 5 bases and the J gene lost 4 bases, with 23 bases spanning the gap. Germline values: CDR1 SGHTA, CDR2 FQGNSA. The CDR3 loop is CASSVMVRDGKTYGYTC. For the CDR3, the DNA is TGTGCCAGCAGCGTTATGGTCAGAGACGGAAAGACCTATGGCTACACCTGC.

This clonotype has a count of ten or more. The CDR3 region has the DNA TGTGCCAGCAGACCTGACAGGAGCTCTGGAAACACCATATATTTT. It translates to CASRPDRSSGNTIYF. The V and J genes are TRBV28 and TRBJ1-3, with TRBD1 as a possible D gene (6 bases). V was pared by 6 bases and J by 0 bases, with 12 bases between. Germline CDR1 reads MDHEN; CDR2 reads SYDVKM. The CDR3 extends over 15 amino acids.

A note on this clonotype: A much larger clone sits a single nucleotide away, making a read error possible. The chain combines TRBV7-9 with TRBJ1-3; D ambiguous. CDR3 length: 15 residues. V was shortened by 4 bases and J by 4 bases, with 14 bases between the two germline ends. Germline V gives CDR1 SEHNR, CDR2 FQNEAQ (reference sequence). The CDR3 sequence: CASSSGRLSGNTIYF. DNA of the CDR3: TGTGCCAGCAGCTCTGGCAGACTGTCCGGAAACACCATATATTTT.

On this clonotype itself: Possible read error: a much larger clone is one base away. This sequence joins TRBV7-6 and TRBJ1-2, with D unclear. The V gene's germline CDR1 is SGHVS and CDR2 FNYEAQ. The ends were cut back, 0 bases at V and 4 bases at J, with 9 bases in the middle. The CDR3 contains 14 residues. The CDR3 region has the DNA TGTGCCAGCAGCTTAGCGCCTAGTGCCTATGGCTACACCTTC. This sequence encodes CASSLAPSAYGYTF.

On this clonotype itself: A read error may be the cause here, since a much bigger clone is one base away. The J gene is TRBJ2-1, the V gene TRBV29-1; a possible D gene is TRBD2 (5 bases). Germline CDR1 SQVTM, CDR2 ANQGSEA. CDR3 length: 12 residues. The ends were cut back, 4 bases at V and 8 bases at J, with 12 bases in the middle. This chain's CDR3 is CSVAGSNDEQFF. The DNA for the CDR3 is TGCAGCGTTGCGGGGTCGAACGATGAGCAGTTCTTC.

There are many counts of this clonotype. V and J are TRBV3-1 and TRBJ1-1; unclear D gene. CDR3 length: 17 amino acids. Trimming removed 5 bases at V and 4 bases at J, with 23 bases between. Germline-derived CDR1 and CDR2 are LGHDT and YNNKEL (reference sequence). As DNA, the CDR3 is TGTGCCAGCAGCGGCACGTATCCCATTTCAATTCGCACTGAAGCTTTCTTT. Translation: CASSGTYPISIRTEAFF.

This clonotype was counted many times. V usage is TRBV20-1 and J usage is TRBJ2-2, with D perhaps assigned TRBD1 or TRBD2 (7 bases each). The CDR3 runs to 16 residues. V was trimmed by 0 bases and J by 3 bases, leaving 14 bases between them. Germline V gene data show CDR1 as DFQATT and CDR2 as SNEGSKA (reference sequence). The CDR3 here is CSARDPGGGDTGELFF. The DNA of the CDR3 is TGCAGTGCTAGAGACCCAGGGGGGGGGGACACCGGGGAGCTGTTTTTT.

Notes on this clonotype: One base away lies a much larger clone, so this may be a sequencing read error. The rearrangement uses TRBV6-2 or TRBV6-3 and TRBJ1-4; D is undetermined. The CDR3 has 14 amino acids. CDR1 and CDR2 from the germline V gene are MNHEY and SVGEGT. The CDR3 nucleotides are TGTGCCAGCAGCGGGCCTCCAACTAATGAAAAACTGCTTTTT. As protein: CASSGPPTNEKLLF.

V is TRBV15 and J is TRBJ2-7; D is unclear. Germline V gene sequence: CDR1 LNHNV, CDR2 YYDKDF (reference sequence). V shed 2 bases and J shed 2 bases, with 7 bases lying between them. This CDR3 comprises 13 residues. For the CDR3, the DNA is TGTGCCACCAGCAGAAGAGGAGCCTACGAGCAGTACTTC. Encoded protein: CATSRRGAYEQYF.

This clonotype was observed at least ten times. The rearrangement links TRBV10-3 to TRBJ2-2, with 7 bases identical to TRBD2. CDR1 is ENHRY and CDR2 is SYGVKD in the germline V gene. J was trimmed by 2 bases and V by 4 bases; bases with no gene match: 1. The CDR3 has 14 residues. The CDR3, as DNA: TGTGCCATCAGTGGGACTAGAAACACCGGGGAGCTGTTTTTT. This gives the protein CAISGTRNTGELFF.

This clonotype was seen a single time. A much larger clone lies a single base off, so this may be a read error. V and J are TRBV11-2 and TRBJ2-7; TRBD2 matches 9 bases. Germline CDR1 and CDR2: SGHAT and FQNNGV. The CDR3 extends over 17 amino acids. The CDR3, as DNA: TGTGCCAGCAGCTTAGATCAGGCTAGCGGGACTGACTACGGGCAGTACTTC. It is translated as CASSLDQASGTDYGQYF.

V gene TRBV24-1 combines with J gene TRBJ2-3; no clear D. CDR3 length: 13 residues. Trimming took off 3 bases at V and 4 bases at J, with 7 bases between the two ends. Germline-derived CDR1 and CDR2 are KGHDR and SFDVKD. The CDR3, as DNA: TGTGCCACCAGTGATGGCTTAGCAGATACGCAGTATTTT. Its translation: CATSDGLADTQYF.

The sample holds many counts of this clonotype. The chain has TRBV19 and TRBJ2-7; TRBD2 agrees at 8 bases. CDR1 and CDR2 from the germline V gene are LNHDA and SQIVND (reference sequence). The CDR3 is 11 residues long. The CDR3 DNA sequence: TGTGCTGCCGGGACTAGGGTGGAGCAGTACTTC. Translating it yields CAAGTRVEQYF. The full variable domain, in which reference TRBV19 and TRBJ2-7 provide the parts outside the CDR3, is DGGITQSPKYLFRKEGQNVTLSCEQNLNHDAMYWYRQDPGQGLRLIYYSQIVNDFQKGDIAEGYSVSREKKESFPLTVTSAQKNPTAFYLCAAGTRVEQYFGPGTRLTVT.

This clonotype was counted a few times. Here the CDR3 reads CASSDIPRSRKTYGYTF. Written as DNA, the CDR3 is TGCGCCAGCAGTGACATCCCAAGATCGCGAAAGACCTATGGCTACACCTTC. This sequence joins TRBV10-1 and TRBJ1-2; no reliable D call. The CDR3 runs 17 residues. The germline gives CDR1 WNHNN, CDR2 SYGVQD (reference sequence). V dropped 3 bases and J dropped 4 bases, with 21 bases sitting between them.

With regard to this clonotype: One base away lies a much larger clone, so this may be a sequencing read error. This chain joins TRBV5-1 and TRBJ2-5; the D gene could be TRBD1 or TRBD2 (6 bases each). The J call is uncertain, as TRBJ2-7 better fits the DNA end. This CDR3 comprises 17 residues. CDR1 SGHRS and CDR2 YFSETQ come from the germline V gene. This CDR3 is CASSLTKLGKGGYEQYF. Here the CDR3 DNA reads TGCGCCAGCAGCTTGACAAAACTAGGAAAGGGGGGCTACGAGCAGTACTTC.

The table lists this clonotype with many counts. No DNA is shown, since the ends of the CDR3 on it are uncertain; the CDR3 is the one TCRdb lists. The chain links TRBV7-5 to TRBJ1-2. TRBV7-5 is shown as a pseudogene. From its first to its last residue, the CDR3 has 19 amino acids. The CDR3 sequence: CISVPELDFEVGKTYGYTF.

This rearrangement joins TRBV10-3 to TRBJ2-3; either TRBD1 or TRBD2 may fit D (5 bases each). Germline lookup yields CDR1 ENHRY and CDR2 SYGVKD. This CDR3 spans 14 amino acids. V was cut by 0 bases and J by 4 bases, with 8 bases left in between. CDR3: CAISESGTPDTQYF. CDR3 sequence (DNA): TGTGCCATCAGTGAGTCTGGGACCCCAGATACGCAGTATTTT.

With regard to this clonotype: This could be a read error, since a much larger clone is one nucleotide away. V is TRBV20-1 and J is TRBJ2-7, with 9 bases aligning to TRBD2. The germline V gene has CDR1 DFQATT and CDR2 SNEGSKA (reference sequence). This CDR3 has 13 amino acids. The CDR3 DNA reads TGCAGTGCTAGGGGACTAGCAACCTACGGGCAGTACTTC. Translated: CSARGLATYGQYF.

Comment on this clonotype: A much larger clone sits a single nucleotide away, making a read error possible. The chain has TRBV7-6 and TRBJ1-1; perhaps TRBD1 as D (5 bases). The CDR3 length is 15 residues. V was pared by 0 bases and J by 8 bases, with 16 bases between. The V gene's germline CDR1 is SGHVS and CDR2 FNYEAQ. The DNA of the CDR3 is TGTGCCAGCAGCTTAGCCCGCCCGGAGGAGGGGGAAGCTTTCTTT. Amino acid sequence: CASSLARPEEGEAFF.

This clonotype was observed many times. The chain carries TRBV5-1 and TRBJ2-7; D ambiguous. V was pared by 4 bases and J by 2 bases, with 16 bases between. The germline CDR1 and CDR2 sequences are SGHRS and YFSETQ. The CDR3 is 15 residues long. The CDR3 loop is CASSNPQISTYEQYF. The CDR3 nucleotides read TGCGCCAGCAGCAACCCACAGATATCAACCTACGAGCAGTACTTC. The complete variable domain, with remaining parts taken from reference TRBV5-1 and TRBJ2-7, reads KAGVTQTPRYLIKTRGQQVTLSCSPISGHRSVSWYQQTPGQGLQFLFEYFSETQRNKGNFPGRFSGRQFSNSRSEMNVSTLELGDSALYLCASSNPQISTYEQYFGPGTRLTVT.

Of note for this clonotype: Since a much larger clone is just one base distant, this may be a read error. CDR3 bases: TGTGCCAGCGGCCTGGGACAGGGGGCCATCGGGGAGCTGTTTTTT. This codes for CASGLGQGAIGELFF. The chain joins TRBV7-6 to TRBJ2-2; 12 bases agree with TRBD1. The CDR3 contains 15 residues. The germline V gene encodes CDR1 SGHVS and CDR2 FNYEAQ. V dropped 8 bases and J dropped 7; count of bases not matched to a gene: 8.

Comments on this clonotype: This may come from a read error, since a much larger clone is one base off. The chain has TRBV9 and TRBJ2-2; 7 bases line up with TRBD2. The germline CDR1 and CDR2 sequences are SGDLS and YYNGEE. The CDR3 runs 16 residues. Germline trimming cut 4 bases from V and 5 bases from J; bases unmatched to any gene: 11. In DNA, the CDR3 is TGTGCCAGCAGCCTCCGGGGAGGGTTGGGAACCGGGGAGCTGTTTTTT. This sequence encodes CASSLRGGLGTGELFF.

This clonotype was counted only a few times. The CDR3 loop reads CASSQETGQGVYSYNEQFF. CDR3 sequence (DNA): TGTGCCAGCAGCCAAGAAACGGGGCAGGGGGTTTACAGTTACAATGAGCAGTTCTTC. The gene calls are TRBV3-1 and TRBJ2-1; 7 bases are shared with TRBD1. CDR3 length: 19 amino acids. CDR1 and CDR2 from the germline V gene are LGHDT and YNNKEL (reference sequence). Trimming removed 0 bases from V and 4 bases from J; junction bases left unmatched: 15.

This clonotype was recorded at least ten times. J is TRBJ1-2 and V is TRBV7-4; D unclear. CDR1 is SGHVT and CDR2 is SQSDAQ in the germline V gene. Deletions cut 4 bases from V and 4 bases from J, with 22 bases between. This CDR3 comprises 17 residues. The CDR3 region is CASSSSSSARKTYGYTF. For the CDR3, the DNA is TGTGCCAGCAGCTCATCTTCTTCAGCTCGAAAGACCTATGGCTACACCTTC. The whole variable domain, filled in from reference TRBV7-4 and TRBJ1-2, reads GAGVSQSPRYKVAKRGRDVALRCDSISGHVTLYWYRQTLGQGSEVLTYSQSDAQRDKSGRPSGRFSAERPERSVSTLKIQRTEQGDSAVYLCASSSSSSARKTYGYTFGSGTRLTVV.

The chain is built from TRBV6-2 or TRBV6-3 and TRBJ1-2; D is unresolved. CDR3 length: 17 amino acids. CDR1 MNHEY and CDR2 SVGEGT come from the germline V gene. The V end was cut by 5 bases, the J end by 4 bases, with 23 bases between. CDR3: CASSREFCVGKTYGYTF. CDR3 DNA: TGTGCCAGCAGTCGCGAATTCTGCGTCGGAAAGACCTATGGCTACACCTTC.